These 31 T cell receptor beta chains were sequenced from one sample in a study of response to subunit inactivated influenza vaccine. TCRdb recomputed calls from the RT-PCR reads with MiXCR, one row per CDR3 protein. The sample consists of 500,000 to 600,000 distinct CDR3 sequences, under 9% of them appearing once. The input for sequencing was PBMCs from blood, taken around 25 months after vaccination. Receptors originate from a man between 50 and 75 years old who received an inactivated influenza vaccine.

This clonotype has at least ten counts. The chain joins TRBV20-1 to TRBJ2-3, with 10 bases fitting TRBD2. CDR3 length: 16 amino acids. Unmatched junction bases numbered 13, after V lost 5 bases and J lost 5 bases. The germline gives CDR1 DFQATT, CDR2 SNEGSKA (reference sequence). CDR3 sequence (DNA): TGCAGTGCTGGGGATCCGGCTAGCGGGAGCTTAGATACGCAGTATTTT. This translates into CSAGDPASGSLDTQYF.

This rearrangement joins TRBV28 to TRBJ2-2; tentative D call: TRBD2 (7 bases). The germline CDR1 and CDR2 sequences are MDHEN and SYDVKM. The CDR3 is 14 residues long. In DNA form, the CDR3 reads TGTGCTTCCCCCGGGGGGCCGAACACCGGGGAGCTGTTTTTT. Its protein is CASPGGPNTGELFF.

The chain couples TRBV20-1 to TRBJ2-7, with D hard to call. Germline V gene sequence: CDR1 DFQATT, CDR2 SNEGSKA (reference sequence). The CDR3 has 13 amino acids. The V end was cut by 5 bases, the J end by 2 bases, with 13 bases between. CDR3: CSAWMGLTYEQYF. The CDR3 DNA reads as TGCAGTGCTTGGATGGGGTTAACCTACGAGCAGTACTTC.

This clonotype occurred many times. J is TRBJ2-7 and V is TRBV12-3 or TRBV12-4, with a weak D call TRBD2 (5 bases). The V end lost 1 base, the J end lost 2 bases, and 15 bases lay between the germline ends. The CDR3 loop spans 16 amino acids. The DNA of the CDR3 is TGTGCCAGCAGTTTAGGGGGATCGGGGTCGGCCTACGAGCAGTACTTC. It specifies CASSLGGSGSAYEQYF.

This clonotype occurred many times. The V call is TRBV11-2, the J call TRBJ1-4, with unresolved D. V lost 1 base and J 8 bases, leaving 8 bases between the germline ends. The germline gives CDR1 SGHAT, CDR2 FQNNGV. The CDR3 is 13 residues long. The DNA of the CDR3 is TGTGCCAGCAGCTTAGTCCCCAGAGAAAAACTGTTTTTT. It codes for CASSLVPREKLFF.

This clonotype was seen a few times. The chain is built from TRBV6-5 and TRBJ2-1, with TRBD2 matching over 8 bases. The V gene end was trimmed by 3 bases and the J gene end by 8 bases; junction bases not matched to a gene: 9. Germline CDR1 and CDR2: MNHEY and SVGAGI. The CDR3 contains 15 residues. The CDR3 loop is CASSYLTGGRDEQFF. The CDR3 DNA is TGTGCCAGCAGTTATTTGACGGGAGGGCGGGATGAGCAGTTCTTC.

This clonotype was seen a few times. This chain links TRBV15 with TRBJ2-7; either TRBD1 or TRBD2 may supply D (5 bases each). Germline V gene sequence: CDR1 LNHNV, CDR2 YYDKDF (reference sequence). The CDR3 runs 15 residues. V lost 0 bases to trimming and J lost 4 bases, with 13 bases between them. The CDR3 is CATSRERGPIYEQYF. CDR3 DNA sequence: TGTGCCACCAGCAGAGAACGGGGACCGATATACGAGCAGTACTTC.

The genes are TRBV28 and TRBJ2-2; D gene unclear. This CDR3 is built from 13 residues. The germline V gene encodes CDR1 MDHEN and CDR2 SYDVKM. V lost 4 bases and J 6 bases, leaving 9 bases between the germline ends. CDR3 protein: CASSYYGSGELFF. DNA of the CDR3: TGTGCCAGCAGTTACTACGGGTCCGGGGAGCTGTTTTTT.

As concerns this clonotype: Mismatch with germline at one junction end may stem from a read error. This chain joins TRBV10-3 and TRBJ2-3; 8 nucleotides line up with TRBD2. This CDR3 is 15 amino acids long. Per germline, CDR1 ENHRY and CDR2 SYGVKD. The CDR3 DNA reads as TGTGCCATCAGTGGAGAGCGGGGGCTCACAAATACGCAGTATTTT. Its protein is CAISGERGLTNTQYF.

In this sample, this clonotype turned up many times. The rearrangement uses TRBV30 and TRBJ2-7; no firm D call. The CDR3 totals 11 residues. Per germline, CDR1 GTSNPN and CDR2 SVGIG (reference sequence). Trimming left V 2 bases short and J 4 bases short, with 6 bases between. CDR3 in amino acids: CAWSTLYEQYF. DNA of the CDR3: TGTGCCTGGAGTACCCTTTACGAGCAGTACTTC.

This chain connects TRBV10-3 to TRBJ1-2; the D is unclear. There are 12 residues in the CDR3. V lost 7 bases to trimming and J lost 4 bases, with 10 bases between them. CDR1 and CDR2 (germline): ENHRY, SYGVKD. This CDR3 reads CAITPSGYGYTF. Written as DNA, the CDR3 is TGTGCCATCACCCCCTCCGGCTATGGCTACACCTTC.

The chain couples TRBV7-9 to TRBJ2-7; the match to TRBD1 covers 11 bases. The junction had 10 bases not matched to a gene; V was cut back by 3 bases and J by 6 bases. CDR1 SEHNR and CDR2 FQNEAQ come from the germline V gene (reference sequence). The CDR3 totals 16 residues. Here the CDR3 reads CASSFDRDRGLREQYF. In DNA form, the CDR3 reads TGTGCCAGCAGCTTTGACCGGGACAGGGGGTTGCGCGAGCAGTACTTC.

In regard to this clonotype: At one end, the junction sequence differs from germline, possibly due to a read error. This chain uses TRBV18 with TRBJ2-1; 14 bases are a match to TRBD2. The length of the CDR3 is 16 residues. The germline CDR1 and CDR2 sequences are KGHSH and LQKENI. The DNA of the CDR3 is TGTGCCAGCTCACCAGGAACCGGACTAGCGGGAGGCTTATGGGTCTTC. Amino acids: CASSPGTGLAGGLWVF. Based on the CDR3 plus reference TRBV18 and TRBJ2-1, the full variable domain is NAGVMQNPRHLVRRRGQEARLRCSPMKGHSHVYWYRQLPEEGLKFMVYLQKENIIDESGMPKERFSAEFPKEGPSILRIQQVVRGDSAAYFCASSPGTGLAGGLWVFGPGTRLTVL.

This clonotype was counted only a few times. This may be a read error: a much more frequent sequence differs by one nucleotide. The rearrangement uses TRBV6-1 and TRBJ2-5; D ambiguous. CDR3 length equals 14 residues. Germline assignment: CDR1 MNHNS and CDR2 SASEGT. The CDR3 region has the DNA TGTGCCGGCAGTGAAGTTAGGGTCCAAGAGACCCAGTACTTC. Its protein product is CAGSEVRVQETQYF.

The gene calls are TRBV6-5 and TRBJ2-7; D uncertain. Germline CDR1 and CDR2: MNHEY and SVGAGI. The CDR3 totals 12 residues. Trimming removed 5 bases from V and 6 bases from J, with 11 bases in between. CDR3 in amino acids: CASSRAGIEQYF. The CDR3 nucleotides read TGTGCCAGCAGTCGCGCTGGGATCGAGCAGTACTTC.

This clonotype has a count of ten or more. The V and J genes are TRBV5-6 and TRBJ1-4, with 9 bases fitting TRBD1. V dropped 0 bases and J dropped 6; count of bases not matched to a gene: 0. This CDR3 comprises 14 residues. Germline CDR1 reads SGHDT; CDR2 reads YYEEEE. The CDR3 bases are TGTGCCAGCAGCTTGGACAGGGGGCATGAAAAACTGTTTTTT. Translation gives CASSLDRGHEKLFF. Variable domain in full (rest from reference TRBV5-6 and TRBJ1-4): DAGVTQSPTHLIKTRGQQVTLRCSPKSGHDTVSWYQQALGQGPQFIFQYYEEEERQRGNFPDRFSGHQFPNYSSELNVNALLLGDSALYLCASSLDRGHEKLFFGSGTQLSVL.

The CDR3 spells CASSPRDGLGGSPLHF. The CDR3 nucleotides are TGCGCCAGCAGCCCTCGGGACGGTTTGGGCGGTTCACCCCTCCACTTT. The J gene is TRBJ1-6, the V gene TRBV5-1; D is perhaps TRBD1 (5 bases). This CDR3 is built from 16 residues. Germline-derived CDR1 and CDR2 are SGHRS and YFSETQ. V lost 4 bases and J lost 9, with 20 bases in between.

This clonotype was seen repeatedly, ten times or more. The chain employs TRBV29-1 and TRBJ2-2, with 7 bases fitting TRBD1. The CDR3 extends over 13 amino acids. From germline, CDR1 is SQVTM and CDR2 ANQGSEA. V lost 7 bases and J lost 4; bases outside the gene matches: 6. This CDR3 reads CSAVGTATGELFF. CDR3 in DNA: TGCAGCGCCGTGGGGACAGCCACCGGGGAGCTGTTTTTT.

Many counts were recorded for this clonotype. The V gene is TRBV20-1, the J gene TRBJ1-1; D gene ambiguous. V lost 3 bases and J 2 bases, leaving 13 bases between the germline ends. Germline V lookup: CDR1 DFQATT, CDR2 SNEGSKA (reference sequence). The CDR3 sequence is 14 residues long. The DNA for the CDR3 is TGCAGTGCTAGGGTGGCACTTTCAAACACTGAAGCTTTCTTT. Translated, it gives CSARVALSNTEAFF.

This clonotype was detected only a few times. This chain uses TRBV3-1 with TRBJ1-2; D remains ambiguous. V was pared by 4 bases and J by 0 bases, with 12 bases between. This CDR3 comprises 15 residues. Per germline, CDR1 LGHDT and CDR2 YNNKEL (reference sequence). In DNA, the CDR3 is TGTGCCAGCAGCCCACAGAGAACGTCTAACTATGGCTACACCTTC. It translates to CASSPQRTSNYGYTF. Based on the CDR3 plus reference TRBV3-1 and TRBJ1-2, the full variable domain is DTAVSQTPKYLVTQMGNDKSIKCEQNLGHDTMYWYKQDSKKFLKIMFSYNNKELIINETVPNRFSPKSPDKAHLNLHINSLELGDSAVYFCASSPQRTSNYGYTFGSGTRLTVV.

This clonotype was detected many times. This chain connects TRBV20-1 to TRBJ2-1; D gene unclear. Germline CDR1 and CDR2: DFQATT and SNEGSKA (reference sequence). CDR3 length: 16 amino acids. The V end was cut by 4 bases, the J end by 1 base, with 17 bases between. The CDR3 reads CSAITHGLGSYNEQFF. The CDR3 DNA follows: TGCAGTGCTATTACCCACGGCCTGGGGTCCTACAATGAGCAGTTCTTC.

This clonotype was counted a few times. The chain links TRBV5-1 to TRBJ2-7; 7 positions agree with TRBD1. The trim removed 3 bases at V and 5 bases at J, leaving 8 bases unmatched. The germline V gene encodes CDR1 SGHRS and CDR2 YFSETQ. The CDR3 is 14 amino acids. The CDR3 bases are TGCGCCAGCAGCTCCAATCCTGACAGGGACGAGCAGTACTTC. This gives the protein CASSSNPDRDEQYF.

The genes are TRBV20-1 and TRBJ1-5; D is unresolved. The CDR3 totals 14 residues. The V gene's germline CDR1 is DFQATT and CDR2 SNEGSKA (reference sequence). V lost 3 bases, J lost 5 bases, and 14 bases lay in between. CDR3 loop: CSASSGFGDQPQHF. The CDR3 nucleotides read TGCAGTGCTAGCTCTGGGTTTGGAGATCAGCCCCAGCATTTT.

Only a few counts were recorded for this clonotype. The chain carries TRBV6-1 and TRBJ1-1; tentative D call: TRBD1 (6 bases). The germline V and J ends were trimmed by 5 bases and 4 bases, with 11 bases remaining between them. Germline CDR1 MNHNS, CDR2 SASEGT. CDR3 length: 13 residues. The CDR3 reads CASSKQGPTEAFF. CDR3 bases: TGTGCCAGCAGTAAACAGGGACCCACTGAAGCTTTCTTT.

This clonotype was seen many times. The rearrangement uses TRBV3-1 and TRBJ1-1; D unresolved. This CDR3 is built from 16 residues. Germline-derived CDR1 and CDR2 are LGHDT and YNNKEL (reference sequence). The germline V and J ends were trimmed by 0 bases and 4 bases, with 15 bases remaining between them. The CDR3 DNA is TGTGCCAGCAGCCAAGATATACGGGTGGAAGGCACTGAAGCTTTCTTT. Amino acid sequence: CASSQDIRVEGTEAFF.

The chain combines TRBV7-9 with TRBJ2-7; 7 positions match TRBD1. The V gene end was trimmed by 2 bases and the J gene end by 3 bases; junction bases not matched to a gene: 4. Germline-derived CDR1 and CDR2 are SEHNR and FQNEAQ (reference sequence). The CDR3 runs 14 residues. The CDR3 DNA sequence: TGTGCCAGCAGCTTAACCCCAGGGGGCTACGAGCAGTACTTC. Residues: CASSLTPGGYEQYF.

The rearrangement links TRBV20-1 to TRBJ2-2; D gene unclear. Germline V gene lookup returns CDR1 DFQATT and CDR2 SNEGSKA (reference sequence). V lost 3 bases and J 5 bases, leaving 7 bases between the germline ends. The CDR3 is 12 amino acids. The CDR3 nucleotides are TGCAGTGCTAGTAAGGTTACCGGGGAGCTGTTTTTT. As protein: CSASKVTGELFF.

Only a few counts were recorded for this clonotype. The rearrangement uses TRBV7-2 and TRBJ2-7, with 8 bases identical to TRBD2. The J segment lost 4 bases and the V segment lost 5 bases, leaving 10 bases of the junction unmatched. This CDR3 region has 15 residues. The V gene's germline CDR1 is SGHTA and CDR2 FQGNSA. CDR3 protein: CASSPRAGAQYEQYF. The CDR3 DNA reads TGTGCCAGCAGCCCACGAGCGGGGGCTCAATACGAGCAGTACTTC.

The rearrangement uses TRBV27 and TRBJ2-7, with D perhaps matching TRBD1 or TRBD2 (5 bases each). The CDR3 loop spans 15 amino acids. Trimming shortened V by 6 bases and J by 0 bases, and 15 bases separated the two germline ends. Per the germline V gene, CDR1 is MNHEY and CDR2 is SMNVEV (reference sequence). CDR3 in amino acids: CASSSGSGSSYEQYF. CDR3 bases: TGTGCCAGCAGCTCAGGGAGCGGTTCCTCCTACGAGCAGTACTTC.

A few counts support this clonotype. J is TRBJ1-1 and V is TRBV29-1; D gene unclear. The CDR3 runs to 13 residues. CDR1 SQVTM and CDR2 ANQGSEA come from the germline V gene. CDR3 nucleotide sequence: TGCAGTGGGTGGAAACCCGGGGACACTGAAGCTTTCTTT. It codes for CSGWKPGDTEAFF.

This clonotype turned up a few times. The chain links TRBV28 to TRBJ1-5, with 9 bases identical to TRBD1. Germline V lookup: CDR1 MDHEN, CDR2 SYDVKM. CDR3 length equals 15 residues. V was clipped by 3 bases and J by 7 bases; unmatched bases: 7. The CDR3 here is CASSFSTQGAQPQHF. The CDR3 bases are TGTGCCAGCAGTTTTTCGACACAGGGGGCACAGCCCCAGCATTTT.